This T cell receptor beta chain was observed in a study of beta chain features in type 1 diabetes (dated by TCRdb to the late 2010s). In the study overall: Patients and healthy donors did not differ in mean age, gender distribution, total cell number or subset yield. In the study, recently diagnosed type 1 diabetes patients and matched healthy donors were compared on the TCRB repertoires of their sorted circulating CD4+ T cell subsets. Regulatory and stem cell-like memory subsets were obtained from only 8 patients and about eight healthy donors, while naive and central memory subsets were obtained from all 28 donors. A total of around 100 million sorted cells were examined across all samples, and RNA yield correlated strongly with the number of cells per subset. What the work shows at the level of the full study, not this receptor alone: In all four CD4+ subsets, TCRB CDR3 length was moderately but significantly shorter in type 1 diabetes patients. Because cDNA was sequenced instead of genomic DNA, highly expressing activated cells could be over-represented, though the groups showed no difference in activation or CD3 levels. Because the HLA sub-analyses included only small numbers of individuals, any influence of HLA type on TCRB rearrangement was left unresolved. Patients with type 1 diabetes made fewer insertions and deleted more nucleotides at VDJ recombination sites, implying thymic rearrangement abnormalities. Shorter templates might be favored by PCR, yet because patient and control samples were amplified and corrected together, any such skew would affect both groups equally. The naive, central memory and regulatory TCRB repertoires appeared to resemble one another more closely among patients than among healthy donors.

The entire amount of isolated RNA was reverse transcribed using the High Capacity cDNA Reverse Transcription Kit, so the sequenced TCRB transcripts were expressed ones. Deep immunoSEQ sequencing was performed on naive, central memory and regulatory T cell samples, with an average of about 4 million total reads per sample. Sorted cells were lysed in RLT buffer, and RNA was extracted using DNase-treated RNeasy Micro or Mini kits according to cell number. Each cell subset was processed on its own to prevent cross-contamination, while patient and healthy donor samples were processed together. The immunoSEQ multiplex PCR was used to amplify TCRB sequences from cDNA, yielding 87-bp fragments that span the CDR3 region. The amplicons were sequenced using the Illumina HiSeq platform. The original pipeline was this. Synthetic template baselines were used to correct PCR bias computationally, reads within Hamming distance 2 were collapsed together, and singletons that could not be merged were discarded. By aligning reads against IMGT, V, D and J genes, CDR3 length, and insertions or deletions at six rearrangement sites were assigned. Within each subset, clonotype counts were normalized to sorted cell number, after which true diversity and Gini coefficients were computed with the tcR R package. The overlap coefficient, calculated on TCRB nucleotide sequences, was used to measure repertoire sharing. Out-of-frame TCRB sequences from naive cells were analyzed as a proxy for the pre-selection repertoire. TCRdb provides this immuneACCESS table in a form limited to in-frame rearrangements. Some clones are lacking; in checked studies, under half of them reflect an unresolved V gene, and why the rest are absent is not known. That table gives V, J and clone size, and the DNA gave D and trimming. The sample table shows around 400,000 clones, and 10% to 15% are seen once. About 0.017% of the sample comes from the top ten.

CDR1 and CDR2 (LGHNA, YSLEER) derive from the germline V gene. The CDR3 runs 16 amino acids, cysteine and phenylalanine included. Solely the CDR3 DNA is kept, with 48 bases framed from the first base. V lost 4 bases and J lost 3 bases; the stretch between them is 15 bases long. From each donor, a single peripheral blood sample of about 100 mL on average was drawn into heparinised tubes. Using a panel that included CD45RO, CCR7, CD25, CD127, CD95 and CD27, naive, central memory, regulatory and stem cell-like memory CD4+ T cells were sorted on a BD FACSAria II. A purity above 95% was achieved for all sorted populations. PBMCs were isolated immediately by Lymphoprep density gradient centrifugation and stained directly without culture. So that batch effects would be minimized, each experiment stained and sorted samples in pairs, pairing one healthy donor with one patient. With regard to this clone: The specificity of this receptor is unknown. Per-base quality was not reported, and no clone a single base away is much larger than it.

The sequence joins TRBV4-3 to TRBJ2-2; the D gene is perhaps TRBD2, on 6 matching bases. This sequence was found in a young man in good health. Source material: naive CD4+ T cells from blood. The cell subset or site label here, explained by the study, means: true naive CD4+ T cells. The nucleotide sequence is TGCGCCAGCAGCCTGGGAGGTGGGATAGACACCGGGGAGCTGTTTTTT. It translates as CASSLGGGIDTGELFF.